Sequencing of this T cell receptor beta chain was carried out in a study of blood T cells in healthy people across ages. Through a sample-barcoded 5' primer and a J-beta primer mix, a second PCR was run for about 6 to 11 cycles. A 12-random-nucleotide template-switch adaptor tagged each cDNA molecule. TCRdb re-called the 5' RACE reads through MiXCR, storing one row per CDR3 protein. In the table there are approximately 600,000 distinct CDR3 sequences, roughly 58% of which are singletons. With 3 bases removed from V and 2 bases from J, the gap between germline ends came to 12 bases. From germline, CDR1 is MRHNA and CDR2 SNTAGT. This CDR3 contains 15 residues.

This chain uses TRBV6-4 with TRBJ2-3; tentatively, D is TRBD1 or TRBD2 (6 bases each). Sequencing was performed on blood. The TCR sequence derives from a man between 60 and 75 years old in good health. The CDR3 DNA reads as TGTGCCAGCAGTGAACGGGGGCGATACACAGATACGCAGTATTTT. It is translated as CASSERGRYTDTQYF.